This TCR beta chain was recorded in a study of CD4 and CD8 cells across lung adenocarcinoma regions. Germline CDR1 is MNHEY and CDR2 is SMNVEV (reference sequence). Trimming removed 6 bases at V and 10 bases at J, with 10 bases between. This CDR3 spans 11 amino acids. TCRdb ran MiXCR on the PCR reads and lists one entry per CDR3 protein. The sample carries about 12,000 distinct CDR3 sequences, under 75% recorded once. Localized lung adenocarcinoma, a non-small cell lung cancer, affected the donors. The sample was CD8+ T cells from the margin of a lung tumor. J is TRBJ2-1 and V is TRBV27; D might be TRBD2 (5 bases). This sequence originates from a female donor with lung adenocarcinoma. The CD4 and CD8 labels of this study may be unreliable. The CDR3 coding sequence is TGTGCCAGCAGACTAGTGAACGAGCAGTTCTTC. Translating it yields CASRLVNEQFF.